A selection of T cell receptor beta chains follows, all from one sample in a study of lymphopenia after photon versus proton radiotherapy. Sequencing used immunoSEQ multiplex PCR; TCRdb keeps in-frame clones, though not all of them. The sample has 30,000 to 35,000 clones, about 88% seen once; the top ten hold around 6.7%. Material: peripheral blood, obtained from a patient treated with proton-based radiotherapy. The receptors originated from a woman aged 70-85 years with pancreatic cancer. Some clones in this sample may be carry-over from other donors' samples. Both conserved end residues are part of each CDR3. A D gene is named only where the DNA matches it firmly. Not every row has a clone size; where given, it reads once, few, many or a size class.

abundance	v_gene	d_gene	j_gene	CDR3nt	CDR3aa
-	TRBV10-3	-	TRBJ2-7	TGTGCCATCAGTGAGGGACAGCCCTACGAGCAGTACTTC	CAISEGQPYEQYF
once	TRBV10-3	-	TRBJ2-7	TGTGCCATCACCGGTAGCAGGGACTACGAGCAGTACTTC	CAITGSRDYEQYF
-	TRBV30	-	TRBJ2-1	TGTGCCTGGAGTAGCAGTAATGAGCAGTTCTTC	CAWSSSNEQFF
-	TRBV9	-	TRBJ2-6	TGTGCCAGCAGCCCTCAGGGGAGCTCTGGGGCCAACGTCCTGACTTTC	CASSPQGSSGANVLTF
-	TRBV5-1	TRBD2	TRBJ2-3	TGCGCCAGCAGCCAATCCGGGACTAGTTCGGATACGCAGTATTTT	CASSQSGTSSDTQYF
-	TRBV28	-	TRBJ1-6	TGTGCCAGCATCGACAGTGGAATCTCACCCCTCCACTTT	CASIDSGISPLHF
-	TRBV18	TRBD2	TRBJ2-1	TGTGCCAGCTCACCCTCGATCGGGGGGAGCTCCTACAATGAGCAGTTCTTC	CASSPSIGGSSYNEQFF
-	TRBV6-1	-	TRBJ2-2	TGTGCCAGCAGTGAATTGATCGCTGGCGGGGAGCTGTTTTTT	CASSELIAGGELFF
-	TRBV19	TRBD1	TRBJ1-1	TGTGCCAGTAGGCTGACAGGGTACATGAACACTGAAGCTTTCTTT	CASRLTGYMNTEAFF
-	TRBV6-1	TRBD2	TRBJ2-1	TGTGCCAGCACCTCACTAGCGGGAGGGTGGAATGAGCAGTTCTTC	CASTSLAGGWNEQFF
-	TRBV6-5	TRBD2	TRBJ2-7	TGTGCCAGCAGCCGAGCGGGAATGGCGTACGAGCAGTACTTC	CASSRAGMAYEQYF
-	TRBV30	TRBD2	TRBJ2-1	TGTGCCTGGAGTTTGGGTAGCGGGAGGATGCTTGAGCAGTTCTTC	CAWSLGSGRMLEQFF
-	TRBV7-2	-	TRBJ1-1	TGTGCCAGCAGCAAGACACGGTACACTGAAGCTTTCTTT	CASSKTRYTEAFF
-	TRBV18	-	TRBJ2-1	TGTGCCAGCTCACCATCACACGAGGGATACAATGAGCAGTTCTTC	CASSPSHEGYNEQFF
-	TRBV30	TRBD2	TRBJ2-1	TGTGCCTGGACAAGGACTAGCGGGTCCTACAATGAGCAGTTCTTC	CAWTRTSGSYNEQFF
-	TRBV6-6	TRBD2	TRBJ2-7	TGTGCCAGCAGTAGGGGACTAGCGGGCGAGCAGTACTTC	CASSRGLAGEQYF
once	TRBV7-2	-	TRBJ2-7	TGTGCCAGCAGCTTTCCGGGATCCTCCTACGAGCAGTACTTC	CASSFPGSSYEQYF
-	TRBV5-1	TRBD1	TRBJ1-2	TGCGCCAGCAGCTTGGAGACAGGGACCTATGGCTACACCTTC	CASSLETGTYGYTF
-	TRBV5-1	-	TRBJ2-1	TGCGCCAGCAGCTTGGCCGGGAATGAGCAGTTCTTC	CASSLAGNEQFF
-	TRBV18	-	TRBJ2-1	TGTGCCAGCTCACCGCCGTCAGGATCAGGCAATGAGCAGTTCTTC	CASSPPSGSGNEQFF
-	TRBV7-2	-	TRBJ2-7	TGTGCCAGCAGCCCAGCGGCCCGGTACGAGCAGTACTTC	CASSPAARYEQYF
-	TRBV28	-	TRBJ2-7	TGTGCCAGCAGACCAGGAGGGCTAAGCTACGAGCAGTACTTC	CASRPGGLSYEQYF
once	TRBV30	-	TRBJ1-3	TGTGCCTGGAGCGTAATACAGGGATACACCATATATTTT	CAWSVIQGYTIYF
-	TRBV5-5	TRBD1	TRBJ2-2	TGTGCCAGCAGTTCCACAGGGGCGACGAACACCGGGGAGCTGTTTTTT	CASSSTGATNTGELFF
-	TRBV7-8	-	TRBJ1-5	TGTGCCAGCAGCTTAGTTGGTCAGCCCCAGCATTTT	CASSLVGQPQHF
-	TRBV27	-	TRBJ1-2	TGTGCCAGCAGTAGAAGTGTACAGGGTACAAACTATGGCTACACCTTC	CASSRSVQGTNYGYTF
-	TRBV5-1	TRBD2	TRBJ2-7	TGCGCCAGCAGCTTGGGGGCTAGCGGAAACTACGAGCAGTACTTC	CASSLGASGNYEQYF
-	TRBV11-2	TRBD2	TRBJ2-7	TGTGCCAGCAGCTTCGGGGGGACCTCCTACGAGCAGTACTTC	CASSFGGTSYEQYF
-	TRBV7-9	-	TRBJ1-1	TGTGCCAGCAGCTCAGAAGTGGTGAACACTGAAGCTTTCTTT	CASSSEVVNTEAFF
-	TRBV28	TRBD2	TRBJ2-4	TGTGCCAGCAGTCCGGGGGGGCTTACCAAAAACATTCAGTACTTC	CASSPGGLTKNIQYF
-	TRBV9	-	TRBJ1-6	TGTGCCAGCAGCCCCCAAGGGGGGGCAGTCTATAATTCACCCCTCCACTTT	CASSPQGGAVYNSPLHF
-	TRBV2	TRBD2	TRBJ2-3	TGTGCCAGCAGTGTCGAAGCGGGAGCAGCAGATACGCAGTATTTT	CASSVEAGAADTQYF
-	TRBV29-1	TRBD1	TRBJ1-4	TGCAGCGTGAGTACCGCGGGACAGCTTAATGAAAAACTGTTTTTT	CSVSTAGQLNEKLFF
few	TRBV13	-	TRBJ1-3	TGTGCCAGCAGACTAACCTACTCTGGAAACACCATATATTTT	CASRLTYSGNTIYF
-	TRBV9	TRBD1	TRBJ2-5	TGTGCCAGCAGCGCAGAGGACAGGGGATATGAGACCCAGTACTTC	CASSAEDRGYETQYF
-	TRBV6-1	-	TRBJ2-1	TGTGCCAGCAGTGGGTCGGACCGCTACAATGAGCAGTTCTTC	CASSGSDRYNEQFF
-	TRBV15	-	TRBJ1-2	TGTGCCACCAGCGGGAGGGTTTGGCAGAACTATGGCTACACCTTC	CATSGRVWQNYGYTF
-	TRBV6-6	-	TRBJ1-5	TGTGCCAGCAGTGTCGAGGGGTATAGCAATCAGCCCCAGCATTTT	CASSVEGYSNQPQHF
once	TRBV29-1	TRBD1	TRBJ1-2	TGCAGCGTGCCGATGGACAGGGGGTTTGGCTACACCTTC	CSVPMDRGFGYTF
-	TRBV19	TRBD2	TRBJ2-1	TGTGCCAGTAGTTTCTCCGGGACTAGCGGGCCATGGGAGCAGTTCTTC	CASSFSGTSGPWEQFF
few	TRBV29-1	-	TRBJ2-7	TGCAGCGTTGAAGGAGGGTTAGACGGCAGCTCCTACGAGCAGTACTTC	CSVEGGLDGSSYEQYF
-	TRBV27	-	TRBJ2-7	TGTGCCAGCAGTTTTAATGAGGGGGCCTACGAGCAGTACTTC	CASSFNEGAYEQYF
-	TRBV28	TRBD1	TRBJ1-3	TGTGCCAGCAGTTTATGGGGACCGGGACAGGGGGCATCTCTCTCTGGAAACACCATATATTTT	CASSLWGPGQGASLSGNTIYF
once	TRBV28	TRBD1	TRBJ2-7	TGTGCCACCCTAAAATTACAGGGGGGACCCTACGAGCAGTACTTC	CATLKLQGGPYEQYF
-	TRBV7-2	TRBD1	TRBJ1-1	TGTGCCAGCAGCCGCGGACGGGACAGGGTTTGGGACACTGAAGCTTTCTTT	CASSRGRDRVWDTEAFF
-	TRBV30	TRBD2	TRBJ2-1	TGTGCCTGGAACCAACCGGGACTAGCGGCCGCCGATGAGCAGTTCTTC	CAWNQPGLAAADEQFF
-	TRBV11-2	-	TRBJ2-7	TGTGCCAGCAGCTTGTCGGCAGACTACGAGCAGTACTTC	CASSLSADYEQYF
-	TRBV28	-	TRBJ1-1	TGTGCCAGCAGTCCACCCAGGGGGAACACTGAAGCTTTCTTT	CASSPPRGNTEAFF
-	TRBV7-9	-	TRBJ1-4	TGTGCCAGCAGCCCCGACAGTTCCTCAACTAATGAAAAACTGTTTTTT	CASSPDSSSTNEKLFF
-	TRBV11-3	-	TRBJ1-5	TGTGCCAGCAGCTTAGTAGGGGGGCTTGGCAATCAGCCCCAGCATTTT	CASSLVGGLGNQPQHF
once	TRBV28	TRBD1	TRBJ1-5	TGTGCCAGCATCCCAGGGGACAGGCTCAATCAGCCCCAGCATTTT	CASIPGDRLNQPQHF
few	TRBV5-1	TRBD2	TRBJ2-5	TGCGCCAGCAGCTTGGGAGCCCTACTAGCGGGAGAAGAGACCCAGTACTTC	CASSLGALLAGEETQYF
-	TRBV30	TRBD1	TRBJ1-2	TGTGCCTGGAGTATACAGGGGAACTATGGCTACACCTTC	CAWSIQGNYGYTF